This T cell receptor (beta chain) was found in a study of shared clonotypes between healthy human individuals. Germline values: CDR1 SEHNR, CDR2 FQNEAQ (reference sequence). V shed 1 base and J shed 0 bases, with 11 bases lying between them. The CDR3 is made up of 16 amino acids. Produced via immunoSEQ multiplex PCR; TCRdb's table is partial and in-frame only. This sample has over a million clones, with more than 95% found just once. The gene calls are TRBV7-9 and TRBJ2-3; no clear D. This sequence was found in a man between 25 and 39 years old in good health. Material for sequencing was naive CD4+ T cells sorted from blood. Documented subset: CD45RA+ positively selected. The DNA of the CDR3 is TGTGCCAGCAGCTTAGTGCGTCCAGTTAGCACAGATACGCAGTATTTT. Its translation is CASSLVRPVSTDTQYF.